This entry lists 28 T cell receptor beta chains sequenced from one sample in a study of beta chain features in type 1 diabetes. The study reverse transcribed the entire isolated RNA, so it sequenced expressed TCRB transcripts. The repertoire was sequenced with immunoSEQ multiplex PCR; TCRdb's copy has only in-frame clones and lacks some. This table holds 390,000 or so clones, over 11% found once. Sequencing used naive CD4+ T cells from blood. The receptor set was obtained from a man aged 30-40 years in good health.

The CDR3 is CASRAVRDANYGYTF. CDR3 DNA: TGTGCAAGTAGGGCGGTTAGGGACGCTAACTATGGCTACACCTTC. The chain joins TRBV9 to TRBJ1-2; D possibly corresponds to TRBD1 (5 bases). The CDR3 is 15 amino acids. Germline lookup yields CDR1 SGDLS and CDR2 YYNGEE.

This clone was detected only a few times. The gene calls are TRBV21-1 and TRBJ2-7; TRBD1, as called in the table, went unchecked against the DNA. TRBV21-1 is an annotated pseudogene. The CDR3 contains 15 residues. The CDR3 coding sequence is TGTGCCAGCAGCAAAGGGGCAGGGGAGAGTTACGAGCAGTACGTC. Amino acid sequence: CASSKGAGESYEQYV.

V is TRBV7-2 and J is TRBJ1-1; unclear D gene. The CDR3 contains 13 residues. V shed 2 bases and J shed 8 bases, with 12 bases lying between them. In germline, CDR1 is SGHTA, CDR2 FQGNSA. For the CDR3, the DNA is TGTGCCAGCAGCTTAACGAGTCTTTCAGAAGCTTTCTTT. The encoded protein is CASSLTSLSEAFF. Supplemented by reference TRBV7-2 and TRBJ1-1, the full variable domain reads GAGVSQSPSNKVTEKGKDVELRCDPISGHTALYWYRQSLGQGLEFLIYFQGNSAPDKSGLPSDRFSAERTGGSVSTLTIQRTQQEDSAVYLCASSLTSLSEAFFGQGTRLTVV.

The chain is built from TRBV7-2 and TRBJ2-1; 9 nucleotides line up with TRBD2. The CDR3 runs to 15 residues. Germline values: CDR1 SGHTA, CDR2 FQGNSA. The J segment lost 9 bases and the V segment lost 6 bases, leaving 12 bases of the junction unmatched. The CDR3 DNA is TGTGCCAGCAGACTCCTAGCGGGGAGGGTCAGTGAGCAGTTCTTC. Amino acids: CASRLLAGRVSEQFF.

This clone turned up a few times. The rearrangement uses TRBV7-8 and TRBJ2-7; TRBD2 matches 11 bases. J gave up 2 bases and V 5 bases, and 2 bases lay outside the gene matches. The CDR3 is 14 residues long. CDR1 and CDR2 from the germline V gene are SGHVS and FQNEAQ. The CDR3 loop is CASSMTSGTYEQYV. The CDR3 DNA is TGTGCCAGCAGCATGACTAGCGGGACCTACGAGCAGTACGTC.

The chain links TRBV4-1 to TRBJ2-7; 9 positions match TRBD1. J gave up 3 bases and V 0 bases, and 6 bases lay outside the gene matches. The germline V gene has CDR1 MGHRA and CDR2 YSYEKL. There are 16 residues in the CDR3. The CDR3: CASSQDGTGRIYEQYF. The DNA for the CDR3 is TGCGCCAGCAGCCAAGACGGGACAGGGCGAATCTACGAGCAGTACTTC.

This clone was seen a few times. The chain has TRBV6-4 and TRBJ1-1; D gene ambiguous. The CDR3 has 13 amino acids. Looked up from germline, CDR1 is MRHNA and CDR2 is SNTAGT. V dropped 5 bases and J dropped 1 base, with 8 bases sitting between them. The CDR3 is CASSKDGNTEAFF. CDR3 DNA sequence: TGTGCCAGCAGTAAGGACGGGAACACTGAAGCTTTCTTT.

This chain uses TRBV7-8 with TRBJ2-5; 7 positions match TRBD2. The junction had 4 bases not matched to a gene; V was cut back by 1 base and J by 5 bases. The germline V gene has CDR1 SGHVS and CDR2 FQNEAQ. The CDR3 totals 14 residues. In nucleotides, the CDR3 is TGTGCCAGCAGCTTAGAACTAGCGTACGAGACCCAGTACTTC. It is translated as CASSLELAYETQYF.

This clone came up a few times. This chain joins TRBV9 and TRBJ2-7; 7 bases line up with TRBD1. The CDR3 covers 14 residues. Germline trimming cut 1 base from V and 2 bases from J; bases unmatched to any gene: 3. CDR1 is SGDLS, CDR2 YYNGEE, per germline. The CDR3 DNA reads as TGTGCCAGCAGCGTATCAGACAGGGCCTACGAGCAGTACTTC. It yields the protein CASSVSDRAYEQYF.

The V and J genes are TRBV2 and TRBJ2-3, with D uncertain. The CDR3 has 13 amino acids. CDR1 is SNHLY and CDR2 is FYNNEI in the germline V gene. The V end was cut by 6 bases, the J end by 1 base, with 8 bases between. The CDR3 loop reads CASRELGTDTQYF. The CDR3 region has the DNA TGTGCCAGCAGGGAACTCGGCACAGATACGCAGTATTTT.

This clone showed up just a few times. The chain has TRBV18 and TRBJ2-1; tentative D call: TRBD1 (5 bases). This CDR3 has 16 residues. V was cut by 3 bases and J by 0 bases, with 12 bases left in between. Germline lookup yields CDR1 KGHSH and CDR2 LQKENI. The CDR3 DNA reads as TGTGCCAGCTCACCCGACAGTAGGAGCTCCTACAATGAGCAGTTCTTC. Translated, it gives CASSPDSRSSYNEQFF.

This clone has only a few counts. This chain joins TRBV14 and TRBJ2-7; the match to TRBD2 covers 7 bases. V was pared by 3 bases and J by 6 bases, with 8 bases of the junction left unmatched. This CDR3 spans 14 amino acids. Germline V gene sequence: CDR1 SGHDN, CDR2 FVKESK. The CDR3 spells CASSHPLGGGEQYV. The CDR3 DNA follows: TGTGCCAGCAGCCATCCCTTGGGGGGGGGCGAGCAGTACGTC.

J is TRBJ2-5 and V is TRBV7-9; the match to TRBD2 covers 8 bases. The CDR3 has 16 residues. V lost 3 bases to trimming and J lost 1 base; unmatched junction nucleotides: 7. The germline V gene has CDR1 SEHNR and CDR2 FQNEAQ (reference sequence). Written as DNA, the CDR3 is TGTGCCAGCAGCTTGAGTCTAGCGGGCATCCAAGAGACCCAGTACTTC. This translates into CASSLSLAGIQETQYF. Together with reference TRBV7-9 and TRBJ2-5, the CDR3 gives the full variable domain: DTGVSQNPRHKITKRGQNVTFRCDPISEHNRLYWYRQTLGQGPEFLTYFQNEAQLEKSRLLSDRFSAERPKGSFSTLEIQRTEQGDSAMYLCASSLSLAGIQETQYFGPGTRLLVL.

This clone was seen a handful of times. The CDR3 loop reads CASSPPGPGGEQFF. CDR3 DNA: TGTGCCAGCTCACCACCCGGGCCTGGTGGTGAGCAGTTCTTC. The chain is built from TRBV18 and TRBJ2-1; D is unclear. V was pared by 0 bases and J by 9 bases, with 12 bases between. Germline V gene data show CDR1 as KGHSH and CDR2 as LQKENI. The CDR3 extends over 14 amino acids.

The CDR3 DNA follows: TGCAGCGTCCAATCCAGGTCGCCGGAGACCCAGTACTTC. This translates into CSVQSRSPETQYF. The chain has TRBV29-1 and TRBJ2-5; the D is unclear. The CDR3 contains 13 residues. Germline values: CDR1 SQVTM, CDR2 ANQGSEA. V was pared by 6 bases and J by 5 bases, with 16 bases between.

The V and J genes are TRBV30 and TRBJ2-5; TRBD2 agrees at 8 bases. With V trimmed by 5 bases and J by 5 bases, 10 bases remained unmatched. The germline gives CDR1 GTSNPN, CDR2 SVGIG (reference sequence). The CDR3 is 14 residues long. CDR3 DNA: TGTGCCTGGCAGGGACTAGTAGGGTCCGAGACCCAGTACTTC. Protein: CAWQGLVGSETQYF.

The V call is TRBV9, the J call TRBJ2-3, with D unclear. CDR3 length: 13 residues. V shed 2 bases and J shed 4 bases, with 8 bases lying between them. Germline V lookup: CDR1 SGDLS, CDR2 YYNGEE. The CDR3 reads CASSVPHADTQYF. The CDR3 nucleotides are TGTGCCAGCAGCGTGCCTCACGCAGATACGCAGTATTTT. The whole variable domain, remainder taken from reference TRBV9 and TRBJ2-3, is DSGVTQTPKHLITATGQRVTLRCSPRSGDLSVYWYQQSLDQGLQFLIQYYNGEERAKGNILERFSAQQFPDLHSELNLSSLELGDSALYFCASSVPHADTQYFGPGTRLTVL.

This clone was found a few times. The chain carries TRBV7-9 and TRBJ2-3, with D perhaps TRBD2 (5 bases). Germline V gene data show CDR1 as SEHNR and CDR2 as FQNEAQ (reference sequence). The CDR3 consists of 15 residues. V dropped 2 bases and J dropped 2 bases, with 11 bases sitting between them. CDR3: CASSLRSGNTDTQYF. Here the CDR3 DNA reads TGTGCCAGCAGCTTAAGGTCGGGGAACACAGATACGCAGTATTTT.

The rearrangement links TRBV5-1 to TRBJ2-1, with 11 bases matching TRBD1. Germline values: CDR1 SGHRS, CDR2 YFSETQ. The CDR3 covers 17 residues. Trimming cost V 2 bases and J 7 bases; bases outside gene matches: 11. For the CDR3, the DNA is TGCGCCAGCAGCTTACTTCGCGGGACAGGGGGATATAATGAGCAGTTCTTC. Residues: CASSLLRGTGGYNEQFF.

This clone was counted at least ten times. The V and J genes are TRBV30 and TRBJ2-4; D ambiguous. Per germline, CDR1 GTSNPN and CDR2 SVGIG (reference sequence). The CDR3 is made up of 13 amino acids. Deletions cut 1 base from V and 0 bases from J, with 4 bases between. The CDR3 protein is CAWSGTAKNIQYF. The CDR3 DNA follows: TGTGCCTGGAGTGGGACAGCCAAAAACATTCAGTACTTC.

The gene calls are TRBV30 and TRBJ2-3; no clear D gene. CDR3 length equals 13 residues. The germline V and J ends were trimmed by 1 base and 5 bases, with 10 bases remaining between them. Germline-derived CDR1 and CDR2 are GTSNPN and SVGIG (reference sequence). The chain's CDR3 is CAWSAHVGDTQYF. For the CDR3, the DNA is TGTGCCTGGAGTGCCCACGTAGGAGATACGCAGTATTTT.

This clone was picked up a small number of times. The rearrangement links TRBV16 to TRBJ1-2; 8 bases are a match to TRBD1. The CDR3 runs 12 residues. Germline CDR1 reads KGHSY; CDR2 reads FQNENV. The V and J ends lost 3 bases and 7 bases, in that order; junction bases with no gene match: 1. CDR3 DNA: TGTGCCAGCAGCCACGACAGGGGTGGCTACACCTTC. It is translated as CASSHDRGGYTF.

The chain recombines TRBV4-3 with TRBJ1-4; D might be TRBD1 (5 bases). CDR1 and CDR2 (germline): LGHNA, YSLEER. V was cut by 3 bases and J by 0 bases, with 14 bases left in between. The CDR3 length is 17 residues. CDR3 amino acids: CASSQGRAGTTNEKLFF. The CDR3 nucleotides are TGCGCCAGCAGCCAGGGGCGGGCAGGGACAACTAATGAAAAACTGTTTTTT.

This clone was counted only a few times. The chain recombines TRBV23-1 with TRBJ2-3; unclear D gene. TRBV23-1 is designated an ORF whose function remains uncertain. Deletions cut 0 bases from V and 0 bases from J, with 22 bases between. The CDR3 has 20 amino acids. The CDR3 DNA reads TGCGCCAGCAGTCAATCCCCGTCGAGTCCTCCTACCTACAGCACAGATACGCAGTATTTT. Protein sequence: CASSQSPSSPPTYSTDTQYF.

This clone was observed a few times. The DNA for the CDR3 is TGCGCCAGCAGCTTGGGTGACGGCAATCAGCCCCAGCATTTT. Translated, it gives CASSLGDGNQPQHF. The V and J genes are TRBV5-1 and TRBJ1-5; D is unresolved. Germline V gives CDR1 SGHRS, CDR2 YFSETQ. The CDR3 spans 14 residues. The V gene lost 0 bases and the J gene lost 2 bases, with 6 bases spanning the gap.

V and J are TRBV7-2 and TRBJ2-7; 10 nucleotides align to TRBD2. Germline CDR1 is SGHTA and CDR2 is FQGNSA. The V and J ends lost 5 bases and 2 bases, in that order; junction bases with no gene match: 3. The CDR3 covers 14 residues. CDR3 protein: CASSLLAGAYEQYF. CDR3 in DNA: TGTGCCAGCAGCCTCCTAGCGGGAGCCTACGAGCAGTACTTC.

J is TRBJ2-5 and V is TRBV25-1; 12 positions agree with TRBD1. Germline-derived CDR1 and CDR2 are MGHDK and SYGVNS. V dropped 4 bases and J dropped 5; count of bases not matched to a gene: 5. This CDR3 spans 15 amino acids. The CDR3 bases are TGTGCCAGCAGTGTAGGGACAGGGGGCTTGGAGACCCAGTACTTC. Protein product: CASSVGTGGLETQYF.

V and J are TRBV19 and TRBJ2-5; possibly TRBD2 for D (6 bases). The germline gives CDR1 LNHDA, CDR2 SQIVND (reference sequence). CDR3 length: 13 residues. Trimming took 1 base from V and 5 from J, leaving 8 bases between them. CDR3: CASSIGGGETQYF. CDR3 nucleotide sequence: TGTGCCAGTAGTATAGGGGGAGGCGAGACCCAGTACTTC. Filled out from reference TRBV19 and TRBJ2-5, the complete variable domain reads DGGITQSPKYLFRKEGQNVTLSCEQNLNHDAMYWYRQDPGQGLRLIYYSQIVNDFQKGDIAEGYSVSREKKESFPLTVTSAQKNPTAFYLCASSIGGGETQYFGPGTRLLVL.